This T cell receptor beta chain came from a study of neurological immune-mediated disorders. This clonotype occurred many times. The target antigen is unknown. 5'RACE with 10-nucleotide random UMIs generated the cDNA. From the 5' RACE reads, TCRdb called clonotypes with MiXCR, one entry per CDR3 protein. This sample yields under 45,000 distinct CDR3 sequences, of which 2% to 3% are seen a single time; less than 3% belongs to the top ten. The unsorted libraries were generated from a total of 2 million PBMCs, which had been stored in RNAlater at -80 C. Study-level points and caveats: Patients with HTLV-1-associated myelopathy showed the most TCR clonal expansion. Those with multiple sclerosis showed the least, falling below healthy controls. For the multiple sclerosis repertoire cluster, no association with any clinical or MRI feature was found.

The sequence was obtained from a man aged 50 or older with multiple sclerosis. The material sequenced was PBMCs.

The CDR3 sequence is CSARYEFSGNTIYF. Written as DNA, the CDR3 is TGCAGTGCTAGATACGAGTTCTCTGGAAACACCATATATTTT. The V gene is TRBV20-1, the J gene TRBJ1-3; D ambiguous. CDR3 size: 14 residues. Deletions cut 2 bases from V and 0 bases from J, with 8 bases between. Germline V CDR1 and CDR2: DFQATT, SNEGSKA (reference sequence).